The clone carrying this T cell receptor beta chain was detected only a few times. These data come from a study of patients and donors after allogeneic stem cell transplantation. TCRdb passed the RT-PCR reads through MiXCR, listing each CDR3 protein once. The sample includes approximately 88,000 distinct CDR3 sequences, approximately 5.2% of them seen just once. CDR1 is SGHTA and CDR2 is FQGNSA in the germline V gene. The length of the CDR3 is 16 residues. V dropped 9 bases and J dropped 0 bases, with 18 bases sitting between them. The sequenced sample consisted of blood, either unsorted or a sorted T cell fraction (not recorded which). The source is a human donor who was either an allogeneic HSCT recipient or a stem cell or donor lymphocyte infusion donor (not recorded which). It is not recorded whose cells these are; they may come from a transplant donor. V and J are TRBV7-2 and TRBJ1-3, with a weak D call TRBD1 (5 bases). CDR3 sequence reads: CASATGHTSSGNTIYF. CDR3 DNA: TGTGCCAGTGCTACAGGCCATACTAGCTCTGGAAACACCATATATTTT.